The 24 T cell receptor beta chains below all came from one sample that was sequenced in a study of OX40 agonist ivuxolimab in advanced cancers. Sequenced by immunoSEQ multiplex PCR; TCRdb stores in-frame clones only, minus some. This table holds tens of thousands of clones, around four fifths found once. The sample in question was CD4+ or CD8+ T cells sorted from blood, obtained in a trial of the OX40 agonist ivuxolimab. These receptor sequences come from an adult with an advanced solid tumor such as melanoma, head and neck, liver or kidney cancer.

The chain joins TRBV11-1 to TRBJ2-1; TRBD2 agrees at 9 bases. The CDR3 runs 15 residues. J lost 0 bases, V lost 5 bases, and 2 bases had no gene match. Germline loops: CDR1 SGHAT, CDR2 FQDESV (reference sequence). DNA for the CDR3: TGTGCCAGCAGCCTTAGCGGGAGCTCCTACAATGAGCAGTTCTTC. Protein product: CASSLSGSSYNEQFF.

The chain recombines TRBV7-2 with TRBJ2-7, with D perhaps matching TRBD1 or TRBD2 (6 bases each). Trimming stripped 1 base from V and 4 bases from J, with 14 bases between. The CDR3 is 15 amino acids. Germline V gives CDR1 SGHTA, CDR2 FQGNSA. The CDR3 coding sequence is TGTGCCAGCAGCTTAGTTGGCGGAGGGGGATACGAGCAGTACTTC. It specifies CASSLVGGGGYEQYF.

This sequence joins TRBV16 and TRBJ1-5; no definite D call. CDR3 length equals 14 residues. Germline-derived CDR1 and CDR2 are KGHSY and FQNENV. The V gene lost 1 base and the J gene lost 6 bases, with 10 bases spanning the gap. The CDR3 DNA reads TGTGCCAGCAGCCAATTCCTGGGTGCTCAGCCCCAGCATTTT. Translated: CASSQFLGAQPQHF.

The chain couples TRBV5-1 to TRBJ1-2; D remains unclear. There are 14 residues in the CDR3. V lost 1 base to trimming and J lost 4 bases, with 11 bases between them. Germline lookup yields CDR1 SGHRS and CDR2 YFSETQ. In nucleotides, the CDR3 is TGCGCCAGCAGCTTGCTACGTCCGGGCTATGGCTACACCTTC. It translates to CASSLLRPGYGYTF.

The count of this clone is one. V usage is TRBV7-9 and J usage is TRBJ2-1, with 9 bases that match TRBD2. Germline CDR1 SEHNR, CDR2 FQNEAQ (reference sequence). V trimming: 5 bases; J trimming: 7 bases; junction bases outside the gene matches: 12. There are 16 residues in the CDR3. The CDR3 loop is CASSPQREAWGNEQFF. The CDR3 region has the DNA TGTGCCAGCAGCCCCCAGCGGGAGGCCTGGGGGAATGAGCAGTTCTTC.

V is TRBV7-8 and J is TRBJ1-5; TRBD1 is a possible D gene (5 bases). From germline, CDR1 is SGHVS and CDR2 FQNEAQ. Between the trimmed V and J ends, which lost 0 bases and 6 bases, there was a span of 9 bases. The length of the CDR3 is 14 residues. CDR3 protein: CASSLARDGQPQHF. DNA of the CDR3: TGTGCCAGCAGCTTAGCCAGGGATGGTCAGCCCCAGCATTTT.

CDR3 nucleotides: TGTGCAAGTCGCTTTCCTCCGGGACTATCATACAATGAGCAGTTCTTC. It specifies CASRFPPGLSYNEQFF. This chain joins TRBV12-2 and TRBJ2-1; the table's D call of TRBD2 was not tested on the DNA. TRBV12-2 has pseudogene status. This CDR3 is 16 amino acids long.

The chain uses TRBV18 and TRBJ1-2; D is unclear. This CDR3 is built from 14 residues. Looked up from germline, CDR1 is KGHSH and CDR2 is LQKENI. The V end lost 0 bases, the J end lost 2 bases, and 7 bases lay between the germline ends. The CDR3 sequence is CASSPPRGNYGYTF. The DNA for the CDR3 is TGTGCCAGCTCACCACCCCGGGGAAACTATGGCTACACCTTC.

The CDR3 region is CASSVLDGGYEQYF. CDR3 coding DNA: TGTGCCAGCAGCGTTCTGGATGGTGGGTACGAGCAGTACTTC. The V gene is TRBV9, the J gene TRBJ2-7; D is unclear. The ends were cut back, 2 bases at V and 4 bases at J, with 13 bases in the middle. CDR3 length: 14 residues. Germline loops: CDR1 SGDLS, CDR2 YYNGEE.

This clone was seen a few times. The chain is built from TRBV7-3 and TRBJ2-7, with 7 bases lining up with TRBD2. Germline V gene sequence: CDR1 SGHTA, CDR2 FQGTGA. Trimming took 2 bases from V and 5 from J; bases not matched to a gene: 3. The CDR3 runs to 13 residues. Here the CDR3 DNA reads TGTGCCAGCAGCTTAGGGGGGGAAAACGAGCAGTACTTC. Its protein product is CASSLGGENEQYF. The whole variable domain, remainder taken from reference TRBV7-3 and TRBJ2-7, is GAGVSQTPSNKVTEKGKYVELRCDPISGHTALYWYRQSLGQGPEFLIYFQGTGAADDSGLPNDRFFAVRPEGSVSTLKIQRTERGDSAVYLCASSLGGENEQYFGPGTRLTVT.

This clone was detected once. J is TRBJ2-1 and V is TRBV2, with D perhaps assigned TRBD1 or TRBD2 (5 bases each). The V gene's germline CDR1 is SNHLY and CDR2 FYNNEI. The germline V and J ends were trimmed by 9 bases and 3 bases, with 15 bases remaining between them. This CDR3 is built from 14 residues. The DNA for the CDR3 is TGTGCCAGTGACCGGGACCCAAACTACAATGAGCAGTTCTTC. Translated, it gives CASDRDPNYNEQFF.

This sequence joins TRBV7-3 and TRBJ2-3; 14 bases match TRBD2. Unmatched junction bases numbered 2, after V lost 4 bases and J lost 5 bases. Germline CDR1 reads SGHTA; CDR2 reads FQGTGA. This CDR3 contains 15 residues. CDR3 in DNA: TGTGCCAGCAGCTCGACTAGCGGGAGGGGAGATACGCAGTATTTT. As protein: CASSSTSGRGDTQYF.

The rearrangement links TRBV7-6 to TRBJ2-3; 8 bases map to TRBD1. Trimming at V came to 5 bases and at J to 6 bases, leaving 4 bases not matched to a gene. CDR3 length: 13 amino acids. CDR1 and CDR2 (germline): SGHVS, FNYEAQ. The CDR3 protein is CASSTGGRDTQYF. CDR3 DNA: TGTGCCAGCAGCACAGGGGGTAGGGATACGCAGTATTTT. Full variable domain (outside the CDR3, taken from reference TRBV7-6 and TRBJ2-3): GAGVSQSPRYKVTKRGQDVALRCDPISGHVSLYWYRQALGQGPEFLTYFNYEAQQDKSGLPNDRFSAERPEGSISTLTIQRTEQRDSAMYRCASSTGGRDTQYFGPGTRLTVL.

This chain uses TRBV4-3 with TRBJ2-1, with TRBD2 matching over 10 bases. Looked up from germline, CDR1 is LGHNA and CDR2 is YSLEER. This CDR3 spans 16 amino acids. With 3 bases clipped from V and 4 bases from J, the junction kept 6 bases outside the gene matches. CDR3 sequence reads: CASSHPTSGQYNEQFF. In nucleotides, the CDR3 is TGCGCCAGCAGCCATCCGACTAGCGGGCAATACAATGAGCAGTTCTTC.

The chain employs TRBV11-2 and TRBJ2-5; 9 bases fit TRBD1. The V and J ends lost 5 bases and 3 bases, in that order; junction bases with no gene match: 7. The V gene's germline CDR1 is SGHAT and CDR2 FQNNGV. There are 15 residues in the CDR3. This chain's CDR3 is CASSEAGQGEETQYF. In DNA form, the CDR3 reads TGTGCCAGCAGCGAAGCGGGACAGGGCGAAGAGACCCAGTACTTC.

The rearrangement joins TRBV5-8 to TRBJ2-4, with 10 positions matching TRBD2. This CDR3 is 16 amino acids long. V lost 4 bases and J lost 9; bases outside the gene matches: 13. Germline V CDR1 and CDR2: SGHTS, YDEGEE. The CDR3 DNA reads TGTGCCAGCAGCCTAGGGCTAGCGGGAGAGGAGGTCATTCAGTACTTC. Protein sequence: CASSLGLAGEEVIQYF.

The chain couples TRBV4-3 to TRBJ2-2; D is possibly TRBD2 (6 bases). The CDR3 sequence is 14 residues long. Germline CDR1 LGHNA, CDR2 YSLEER. Trimming cost V 1 base and J 6 bases, with 9 bases left between them. The CDR3 DNA sequence: TGCGCCAGCAGCCAAGGGGGGAGGCCCGGGGAGCTGTTTTTT. This encodes CASSQGGRPGELFF.

The chain is built from TRBV19 and TRBJ2-5, with a possible D match to TRBD1 (6 bases). CDR3 length: 15 residues. Germline CDR1 is LNHDA and CDR2 is SQIVND (reference sequence). Between the trimmed V and J ends, which lost 5 bases and 4 bases, there was a span of 17 bases. CDR3 in amino acids: CASSVSGELGETQYF. CDR3 DNA sequence: TGTGCCAGTAGTGTGTCAGGGGAGTTAGGAGAGACCCAGTACTTC.

The CDR3 loop reads CASSLSGAVGYNEQFF. The CDR3 nucleotides read TGTGCCAGCAGCTTAAGTGGGGCGGTGGGATACAATGAGCAGTTCTTC. The chain has TRBV7-9 and TRBJ2-1, with a weak D call TRBD1 (5 bases). Deletions cut 2 bases from V and 4 bases from J, with 15 bases between. CDR3 size: 16 residues. Germline V gene data show CDR1 as SEHNR and CDR2 as FQNEAQ (reference sequence). Combining the CDR3 with reference TRBV7-9 and TRBJ2-1 gives the whole variable domain DTGVSQNPRHKITKRGQNVTFRCDPISEHNRLYWYRQTLGQGPEFLTYFQNEAQLEKSRLLSDRFSAERPKGSFSTLEIQRTEQGDSAMYLCASSLSGAVGYNEQFFGPGTRLTVL.

This clone is a singleton in its sample. This chain links TRBV7-9 with TRBJ2-7, with no clear D. V was trimmed by 8 bases and J by 2 bases, leaving 13 bases between them. The germline V gene has CDR1 SEHNR and CDR2 FQNEAQ (reference sequence). The CDR3 runs 13 residues. CDR3 sequence reads: CASVAGPAYEQYF. CDR3 DNA sequence: TGTGCCAGCGTAGCAGGTCCCGCCTACGAGCAGTACTTC. The full variable domain, in which reference TRBV7-9 and TRBJ2-7 provide the parts outside the CDR3, is DTGVSQNPRHKITKRGQNVTFRCDPISEHNRLYWYRQTLGQGPEFLTYFQNEAQLEKSRLLSDRFSAERPKGSFSTLEIQRTEQGDSAMYLCASVAGPAYEQYFGPGTRLTVT.

This chain connects TRBV7-9 to TRBJ1-5; TRBD1 is a possible D gene (6 bases). This CDR3 is 14 amino acids long. V was trimmed by 3 bases and J by 6 bases, leaving 12 bases between them. Germline V gene data show CDR1 as SEHNR and CDR2 as FQNEAQ (reference sequence). CDR3 bases: TGTGCCAGCAGCTTCCGGGACATGGGTCAGCCCCAGCATTTT. Its protein product is CASSFRDMGQPQHF.

The rearrangement uses TRBV28 and TRBJ2-2, with 7 positions matching TRBD1. With 4 bases clipped from V and 5 bases from J, the junction kept 7 bases outside the gene matches. CDR1 is MDHEN and CDR2 is SYDVKM in the germline V gene. The CDR3 loop spans 15 amino acids. CDR3 sequence (DNA): TGTGCCAGCAGTTCCCAGACAGGGACGACCGGGGAGCTGTTTTTT. This sequence encodes CASSSQTGTTGELFF. The variable domain in full, with the rest retrieved from reference TRBV28 and TRBJ2-2, is DVKVTQSSRYLVKRTGEKVFLECVQDMDHENMFWYRQDPGLGLRLIYFSYDVKMKEKGDIPEGYSVSREKKERFSLILESASTNQTSMYLCASSSQTGTTGELFFGEGSRLTVL.

About this clone itself: One end of the junction is discordant with germline, which a read error may explain. The chain links TRBV7-9 to TRBJ2-5; D unclear. Germline lookup yields CDR1 SEHNR and CDR2 FQNEAQ (reference sequence). The CDR3 has 15 amino acids. CDR3 sequence reads: CASSLYRSTQETQYF. The CDR3 nucleotides read TGTGCCAGCAGCTTATATCGGTCCACGCAAGAAACCCAGTACTTC.

V gene TRBV9 combines with J gene TRBJ1-1; D remains unclear. CDR3 length: 15 residues. Germline V gives CDR1 SGDLS, CDR2 YYNGEE. Deletions cut 4 bases from V and 1 base from J, with 14 bases between. CDR3 nucleotides: TGTGCCAGCAGCCAAAGTAGGACGGGGAACACTGAAGCTTTCTTT. Translated: CASSQSRTGNTEAFF.